At least ten counts were recorded for the clone carrying this TCR beta chain. The data stem from a study of regulatory T cells in long-lasting Graves disease. HTBI primers from iRepertoire and Arm-PCR of CDR3 regions yielded the TCR beta libraries. One entry per CDR3 protein, called by TCRdb with MiXCR from the multiplex PCR reads. This table holds about 540,000 distinct CDR3 sequences, roughly 13% found once. Time point meaning: newly diagnosed GD, antithyroid drugs for less than 3 months. RNA from PBMCs was the source of the TCR library. These data also featured in a second study, about T cells in Graves' hyperthyroidism and ophthalmopathy. That study reports: The TCR CDR3 was amplified in a first-round RT-PCR using the HTBI primer set.

This sequence originates from a man under 40 with Graves disease. The sequencing here drew on peripheral blood mononuclear cells (PBMCs), taken at new diagnosis, from a patient treated with antithyroid drugs.

Here the CDR3 reads CASSHDRVKGTEAFF. The CDR3 DNA reads as TGTGCCAGCAGCCATGACAGGGTGAAGGGGACTGAAGCTTTCTTT. The V call is TRBV3-1, the J call TRBJ1-1; 7 bases match TRBD1. The CDR3 sequence is 15 residues long. J lost 5 bases, V lost 3 bases, and 9 bases had no gene match. CDR1 is LGHDT and CDR2 is YNNKEL in the germline V gene (reference sequence). Together with reference TRBV3-1 and TRBJ1-1, the CDR3 gives the full variable domain: DTAVSQTPKYLVTQMGNDKSIKCEQNLGHDTMYWYKQDSKKFLKIMFSYNNKELIINETVPNRFSPKSPDKAHLNLHINSLELGDSAVYFCASSHDRVKGTEAFFGQGTRLTVV.